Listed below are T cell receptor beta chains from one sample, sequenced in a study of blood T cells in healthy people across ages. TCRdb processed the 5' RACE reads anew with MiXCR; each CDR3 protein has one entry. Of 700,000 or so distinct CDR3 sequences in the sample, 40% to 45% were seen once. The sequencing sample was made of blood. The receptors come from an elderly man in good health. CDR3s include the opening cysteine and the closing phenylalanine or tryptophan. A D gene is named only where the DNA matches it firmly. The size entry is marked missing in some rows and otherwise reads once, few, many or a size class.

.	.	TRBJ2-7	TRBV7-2	TGTGCCAGCAGCCAGCGGGTGAACTCCTACAATGAGCAGTACTTC	CASSQRVNSYNEQYF
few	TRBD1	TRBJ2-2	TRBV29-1	TGCAGCGTTCGGAAGCAGGGGGTTTCGAACACCGGGGAGCTGTTTTTT	CSVRKQGVSNTGELFF
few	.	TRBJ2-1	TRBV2	TGTGCCAGCAAACCCCCGGAGCCCGGATGGCAGTTCTTC	CASKPPEPGWQFF
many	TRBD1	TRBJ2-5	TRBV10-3	TGTGCCATCAGAGATACAGGGGGCCAAGAGACCCAGTACTTC	CAIRDTGGQETQYF
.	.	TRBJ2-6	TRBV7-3	TGTGCCAGCAGCTTAAGGGCAGGGACTGGGGCCAACGTCCTGACTTTC	CASSLRAGTGANVLTF
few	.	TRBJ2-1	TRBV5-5	TGTGCCAGCAGCTTCGATGGCTACAATGAGCAGTTCTTC	CASSFDGYNEQFF
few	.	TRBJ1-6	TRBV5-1	TGCGCCAGCAGCTGGGAAGGGGGTCACAATTCACCCCTCCACTTT	CASSWEGGHNSPLHF
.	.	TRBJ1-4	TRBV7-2	TGTGCCAGCAGCGGAAGAGGGGGATCTAATGAAAAACTGTTTTTT	CASSGRGGSNEKLFF
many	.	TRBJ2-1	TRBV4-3	TGCGCCAGCAGCCAAGAGTCAGGAGAGCAGTTCTTC	CASSQESGEQFF
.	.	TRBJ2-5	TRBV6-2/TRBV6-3	TGTGCCAGCGGCGTATTACAAGGGGCCCAGTACTTC	CASGVLQGAQYF
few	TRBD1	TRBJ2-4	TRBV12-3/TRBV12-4	TGTGCCAGCAGTTCGGGGGACAGGGCACAAGGCAAAAACATTCAGTACTTC	CASSSGDRAQGKNIQYF
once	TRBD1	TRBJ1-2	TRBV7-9	TGTGCCAGCAGCTTAGCGGTACAGGGGGCGCCAGGGTCGGCTAATTATGGCTACACCTTC	CASSLAVQGAPGSANYGYTF
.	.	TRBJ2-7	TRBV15	TGTGCCACCAGCCCGGGGGGCAGGCCCCCCTACGAGCAGTACTTC	CATSPGGRPPYEQYF
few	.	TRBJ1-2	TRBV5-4	TGTGCCAGCAGCTTGGGGACGGATCCAAACTATGGCTACACCTTC	CASSLGTDPNYGYTF
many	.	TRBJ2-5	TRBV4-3	TGCGCCAGCAGCCATTCCGTATGGGGAGAGACCCAGTACTTC	CASSHSVWGETQYF
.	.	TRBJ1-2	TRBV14	TGTGCCAGCAGCCAATCCCCAGGATCCGGCTACACCTTC	CASSQSPGSGYTF
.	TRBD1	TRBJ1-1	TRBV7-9	TGTACCAGCAGCCTACGACAGGGACCGAACACTGAAGCTTTCTTT	CTSSLRQGPNTEAFF
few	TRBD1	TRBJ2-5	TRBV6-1	TGTGCCAGCAGTGGACAGGGGCGTCTGAAGTACTTC	CASSGQGRLKYF
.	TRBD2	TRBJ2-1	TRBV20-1	TGCAGTGCCCCATTTGCGGGAGCGGCCAATGAGCAGTTCTTC	CSAPFAGAANEQFF
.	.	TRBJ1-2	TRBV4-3	TGCGCCAGCAGCCAAGCGGGGCTTGGCTACACCTTC	CASSQAGLGYTF
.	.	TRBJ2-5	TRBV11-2	TGTGCCAGCAGCTTAGGAACGATTATGGGGACCCAGTACTTC	CASSLGTIMGTQYF
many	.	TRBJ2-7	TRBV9	TGTGCCAGCAGCGTAGGGGGGTACGAGCAGTACTTC	CASSVGGYEQYF
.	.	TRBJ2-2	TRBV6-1	TGTGCCAGCAGTGGAATCGTCCAGCGTACCGGGGAGCTGTTTTTT	CASSGIVQRTGELFF
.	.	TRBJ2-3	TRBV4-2	TGTGCCAGCAGCCAAGAGGACCAAATACAGTACGCTAGCACAGATACGCAGTATTTT	CASSQEDQIQYASTDTQYF
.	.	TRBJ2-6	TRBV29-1	TGCAGCGCCTACGGGGCCGGGGCCAACGTCCTGACTTTC	CSAYGAGANVLTF
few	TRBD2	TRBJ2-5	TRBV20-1	TGCAGTGCTAGAACTAGCGGGATTTACCAAGAGACCCAGTACTTC	CSARTSGIYQETQYF
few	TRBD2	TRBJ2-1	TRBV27	TGTGCCAGCAGTTCCCTCTCCGGGGGGGCCCTTAATGAGCAGTTCTTC	CASSSLSGGALNEQFF
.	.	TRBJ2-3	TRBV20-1	TGCAGTGCCCAGACGGGCACGACAGATACGCAGTATTTT	CSAQTGTTDTQYF
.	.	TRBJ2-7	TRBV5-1	TGCGCCAGCCATAGGGGCCAGGGTCTTTCCGAGCAGTACTTC	CASHRGQGLSEQYF
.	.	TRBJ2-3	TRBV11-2	TGTGCCAGCAGCTTAGATGTCTTGAGGGCAGATACGCAGTATTTT	CASSLDVLRADTQYF
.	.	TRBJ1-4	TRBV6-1	TGTGCCAGCAGTGCCAGTAGGGCAACTAATGAAAAACTGTTTTTT	CASSASRATNEKLFF
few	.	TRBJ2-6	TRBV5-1	TGCGCCAGCAGCTTTTGGGAGGCAGACCCAATCTCTGGGGCCAACGTCCTGACTTTC	CASSFWEADPISGANVLTF
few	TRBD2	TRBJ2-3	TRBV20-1	TGCAGTGCTAGTGCTAGCGGAAGCACAGATACGCAGTATTTT	CSASASGSTDTQYF
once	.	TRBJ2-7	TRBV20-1	TGCAGTGCTAGAGCCCGGATACCGATGACCTACGAGCAGTACTTC	CSARARIPMTYEQYF
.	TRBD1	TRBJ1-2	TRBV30	TGTGCCTGGATAGGCCAGGGGGGCTATGGCTACACCTTC	CAWIGQGGYGYTF
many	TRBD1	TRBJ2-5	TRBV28	TGTGCCAGCAGTTTGTGGGACAGTAAAGAGACCCAGTACTTC	CASSLWDSKETQYF
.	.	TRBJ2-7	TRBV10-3	TGTGCCATCAGCGTGGGTGGGGGCAACGAGCAGTACTTC	CAISVGGGNEQYF
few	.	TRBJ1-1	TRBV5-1	TGCGCCAGCAGGTACGGACAAACAGGAACTGAAGCTTTCTTT	CASRYGQTGTEAFF
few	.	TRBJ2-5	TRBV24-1	TGTGCCACCAGTGAGACAGCTAACCAAGAGACCCAGTACTTC	CATSETANQETQYF
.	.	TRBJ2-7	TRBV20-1	TGCAGTGCTAGATATCAGGCAGGAGACTACGAGCAGTACTTC	CSARYQAGDYEQYF
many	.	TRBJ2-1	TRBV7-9	TGTGCCAGCAGCTTAGTAGGCGCAGGACGGATTTTTTACAATGAGCAGTTCTTC	CASSLVGAGRIFYNEQFF
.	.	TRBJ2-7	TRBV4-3	TGCGCCAGCAGCCTCACCGACAGAAACGAGCGGTACTTC	CASSLTDRNERYF
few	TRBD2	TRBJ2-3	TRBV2	TGTGCCAGCACCGCACTAGCGGGGGGCACAGATACGCAGTATTTT	CASTALAGGTDTQYF
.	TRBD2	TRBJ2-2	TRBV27	TGTGCCAGCACGAACAGCGGGAGGGCCAGAACCGGGGAGCTGTTTTTT	CASTNSGRARTGELFF
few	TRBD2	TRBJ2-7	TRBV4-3	TGCGCCAGCAGCCAAGATGGGAGGGGTTCCTACGAGCAGTACTTC	CASSQDGRGSYEQYF
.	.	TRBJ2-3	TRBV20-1	TGCAGTGCCGAAGAGACAGCAGGTACGCAGTATTTT	CSAEETAGTQYF
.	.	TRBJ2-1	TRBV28	TGTGCCAGCCCACCCCAGGTGAGCTCCTACAATGAGCAGTTCTTC	CASPPQVSSYNEQFF
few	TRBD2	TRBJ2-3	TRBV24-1	TGTGCCACCAGTGATACCGGGACTAGCGGGAGTAATACGCAGTATTTT	CATSDTGTSGSNTQYF